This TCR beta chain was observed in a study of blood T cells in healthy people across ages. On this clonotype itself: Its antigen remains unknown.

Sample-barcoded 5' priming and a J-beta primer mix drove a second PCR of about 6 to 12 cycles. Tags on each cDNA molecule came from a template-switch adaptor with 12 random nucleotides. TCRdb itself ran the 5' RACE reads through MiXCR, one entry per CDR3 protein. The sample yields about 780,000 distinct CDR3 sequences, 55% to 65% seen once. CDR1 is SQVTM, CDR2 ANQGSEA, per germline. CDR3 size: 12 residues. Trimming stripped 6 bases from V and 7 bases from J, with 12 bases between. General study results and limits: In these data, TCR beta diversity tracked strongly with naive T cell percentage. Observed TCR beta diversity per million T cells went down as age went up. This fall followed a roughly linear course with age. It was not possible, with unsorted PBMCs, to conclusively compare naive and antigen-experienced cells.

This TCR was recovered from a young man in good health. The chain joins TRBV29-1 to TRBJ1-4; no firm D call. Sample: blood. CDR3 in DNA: TGCAGCGTAGGCGACCGGAGTGAAAAACTGTTTTTT. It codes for CSVGDRSEKLFF.